This T cell receptor beta chain was found in a study of brain T cells in children with intractable seizures. The protocol was immunoSEQ multiplex PCR, while the TCRdb copy is restricted to in-frame clones and leaves out a portion. The table has tens of thousands of clones, about 93% seen once. The V and J ends lost 1 base and 0 bases respectively, with 5 bases between them. CDR1 and CDR2 (germline): SQVTM, ANQGSEA. There are 13 residues in the CDR3. Sequenced material: peripheral blood, taken at surgery. The source is a boy under three years old with tuberous sclerosis and intractable seizures. The chain is built from TRBV29-1 and TRBJ2-3, with D maybe TRBD2 (5 bases). CDR3 in amino acids: CSVEGRSTDTQYF. The CDR3 DNA reads TGCAGCGTTGAAGGGAGGAGCACAGATACGCAGTATTTT.